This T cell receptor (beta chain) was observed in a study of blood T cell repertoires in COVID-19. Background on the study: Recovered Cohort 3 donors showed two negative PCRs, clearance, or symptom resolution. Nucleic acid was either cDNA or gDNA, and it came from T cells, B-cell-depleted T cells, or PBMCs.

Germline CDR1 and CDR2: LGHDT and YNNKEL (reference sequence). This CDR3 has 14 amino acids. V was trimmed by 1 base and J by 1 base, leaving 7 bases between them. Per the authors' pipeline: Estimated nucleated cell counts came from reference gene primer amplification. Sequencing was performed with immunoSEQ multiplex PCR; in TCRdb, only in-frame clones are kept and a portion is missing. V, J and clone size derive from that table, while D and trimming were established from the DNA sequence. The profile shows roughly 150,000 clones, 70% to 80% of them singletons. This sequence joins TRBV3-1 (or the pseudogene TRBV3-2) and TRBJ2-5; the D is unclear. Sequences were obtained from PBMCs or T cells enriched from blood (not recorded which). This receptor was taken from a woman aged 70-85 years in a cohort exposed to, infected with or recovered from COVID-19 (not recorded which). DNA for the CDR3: TGTGCCAGCAGCCAAGCACCTACCCAAGAGACCCAGTACTTC. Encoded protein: CASSQAPTQETQYF.